The 32 T cell receptor beta chains reported below all come from one sample, sequenced in a study of blood T cell repertoires in COVID-19. The assay was immunoSEQ multiplex PCR, and TCRdb's table has in-frame clones only and misses some. In the table there are just over 300,000 clones, about 91% of which are singletons. Sequenced: PBMCs or T cells enriched from blood (not recorded which). These receptors were collected from a middle-aged woman who had recovered from COVID-19.

V is TRBV19 and J is TRBJ2-3; D perhaps matches TRBD1 (6 bases). Trimming pared 4 bases from V and 5 bases from J, leaving 10 bases between. CDR3 length: 13 residues. The germline gives CDR1 LNHDA, CDR2 SQIVND (reference sequence). The DNA for the CDR3 is TGTGCCAGTAGTACAAGGGGGATAGATACGCAGTATTTT. Its protein product is CASSTRGIDTQYF. Supplemented by reference TRBV19 and TRBJ2-3, the full variable domain reads DGGITQSPKYLFRKEGQNVTLSCEQNLNHDAMYWYRQDPGQGLRLIYYSQIVNDFQKGDIAEGYSVSREKKESFPLTVTSAQKNPTAFYLCASSTRGIDTQYFGPGTRLTVL.

This rearrangement joins TRBV6-6 to TRBJ2-3, with D perhaps TRBD2 (5 bases). The CDR3 is made up of 15 amino acids. V was shortened by 6 bases and J by 0 bases, with 13 bases between the two germline ends. Per germline, CDR1 MNHNY and CDR2 SVGAGI (reference sequence). CDR3 nucleotide sequence: TGTGCCAGCAGCCCCGGGATGGGTAGCACAGATACGCAGTATTTT. It specifies CASSPGMGSTDTQYF.

This rearrangement joins TRBV4-1 to TRBJ2-7, with 11 bases that match TRBD2. After removal of 1 base from V and 0 bases from J, the junction contained 5 bases not matched to a gene. The CDR3 spans 17 residues. Germline-derived CDR1 and CDR2 are MGHRA and YSYEKL. Written as DNA, the CDR3 is TGCGCCAGCAGCCAAGCCCCGGGACTAGCGGTCTCCTACGAGCAGTACTTC. Amino acid sequence: CASSQAPGLAVSYEQYF.

The chain recombines TRBV10-1 with TRBJ1-5, with 7 positions matching TRBD1. CDR3 length equals 15 residues. V gave up 5 bases and J gave up 4 bases; unmatched junction bases: 8. The germline V gene has CDR1 WNHNN and CDR2 SYGVQD (reference sequence). This CDR3 reads CASSSDREENQPQHF. The CDR3 nucleotides are TGCGCCAGCAGTAGTGACAGGGAGGAGAATCAGCCCCAGCATTTT.

This rearrangement joins TRBV5-1 to TRBJ2-3; no definite D call. The CDR3 has 15 residues. The ends were cut back, 5 bases at V and 0 bases at J, with 13 bases in the middle. CDR1 and CDR2 (germline): SGHRS, YFSETQ. CDR3 DNA: TGCGCCAGCAGTGAGCTTTACTCTAGCACAGATACGCAGTATTTT. This translates into CASSELYSSTDTQYF. The full variable domain, completed using reference TRBV5-1 and TRBJ2-3, is KAGVTQTPRYLIKTRGQQVTLSCSPISGHRSVSWYQQTPGQGLQFLFEYFSETQRNKGNFPGRFSGRQFSNSRSEMNVSTLELGDSALYLCASSELYSSTDTQYFGPGTRLTVL.

The J gene is TRBJ1-1, the V gene TRBV24-1; maybe TRBD1 (6 bases). With 5 bases removed from V and 3 bases from J, the gap between germline ends came to 9 bases. CDR1 and CDR2 (germline): KGHDR, SFDVKD. The CDR3 sequence is 13 residues long. The CDR3, as DNA: TGTGCCACCAGTGCCCCAGGGGACACTGAAGCTTTCTTT. It is translated as CATSAPGDTEAFF.

The V and J genes are TRBV7-2 and TRBJ2-2; the match to TRBD1 covers 7 bases. V was pared by 2 bases and J by 3 bases, with 3 bases of the junction left unmatched. This CDR3 comprises 15 residues. The germline gives CDR1 SGHTA, CDR2 FQGNSA. This CDR3 is CASSLRGQYTGELFF. DNA of the CDR3: TGTGCCAGCAGCTTAAGGGGGCAGTACACCGGGGAGCTGTTTTTT.

The CDR3 region has the DNA TGTGCCAGCAGCCAGACTGGTACAGATACGCAGTATTTT. It encodes CASSQTGTDTQYF. The rearrangement uses TRBV7-3 and TRBJ2-3, with unresolved D. Germline lookup yields CDR1 SGHTA and CDR2 FQGTGA. The V gene lost 5 bases and the J gene lost 3 bases, with 9 bases spanning the gap. There are 13 residues in the CDR3. Variable domain in full (rest from reference TRBV7-3 and TRBJ2-3): GAGVSQTPSNKVTEKGKYVELRCDPISGHTALYWYRQSLGQGPEFLIYFQGTGAADDSGLPNDRFFAVRPEGSVSTLKIQRTERGDSAVYLCASSQTGTDTQYFGPGTRLTVL.

The gene calls are TRBV20-1 and TRBJ1-5, with D possibly matching TRBD1 (5 bases). Germline V gene data show CDR1 as DFQATT and CDR2 as SNEGSKA (reference sequence). V dropped 3 bases and J dropped 3 bases, with 9 bases sitting between them. The CDR3 runs to 13 residues. CDR3 in DNA: TGCAGTGCTAGTGCACAGGACAATCAGCCCCAGCATTTT. Protein sequence: CSASAQDNQPQHF.

This rearrangement joins TRBV7-2 to TRBJ2-1; 11 positions match TRBD2. The germline gives CDR1 SGHTA, CDR2 FQGNSA. V lost 5 bases and J lost 14; bases outside the gene matches: 20. The CDR3 consists of 17 residues. CDR3 loop: CASSLRGRLAGTIKEFF. The CDR3 DNA is TGTGCCAGCAGCCTACGGGGGCGACTAGCGGGGACCATTAAAGAGTTCTTC. Full variable domain (missing parts from reference TRBV7-2 and TRBJ2-1): GAGVSQSPSNKVTEKGKDVELRCDPISGHTALYWYRQSLGQGLEFLIYFQGNSAPDKSGLPSDRFSAERTGGSVSTLTIQRTQQEDSAVYLCASSLRGRLAGTIKEFFGPGTRLTVL.

V is TRBV18 and J is TRBJ1-1; no reliable D call. The CDR3 totals 13 residues. Trimming shortened V by 5 bases and J by 1 base, and 8 bases separated the two germline ends. Per germline, CDR1 KGHSH and CDR2 LQKENI. The CDR3 sequence is CASSVGRNTEAFF. As DNA, the CDR3 is TGTGCCAGCTCAGTGGGGAGGAACACTGAAGCTTTCTTT.

The chain's CDR3 is CASSQDLAGAADTQYF. The DNA of the CDR3 is TGTGCCAGCAGCCAAGATCTGGCGGGGGCCGCAGATACGCAGTATTTT. This chain joins TRBV3-1 (or the pseudogene TRBV3-2) and TRBJ2-3; D is perhaps TRBD2 (7 bases). The CDR3 covers 16 residues. Germline loops: CDR1 LGHDT, CDR2 YNNKEL (reference sequence). Trimming cost V 0 bases and J 4 bases, with 14 bases left between them.

V usage is TRBV3-1 (or the pseudogene TRBV3-2) and J usage is TRBJ2-2, with D unresolved. The CDR3 has 13 residues. Trimming took off 8 bases at V and 6 bases at J, with 13 bases between the two ends. Germline V CDR1 and CDR2: LGHDT, YNNKEL (reference sequence). The CDR3 spells CASARRWAGELFF. The CDR3 DNA sequence: TGTGCCAGCGCGAGGCGGTGGGCCGGGGAGCTGTTTTTT.

V usage is TRBV7-9 and J usage is TRBJ2-7; weak D call: TRBD2 (6 bases). The CDR3 loop spans 13 amino acids. Between the trimmed V and J ends, which lost 6 bases and 2 bases, there was a span of 11 bases. CDR1 and CDR2 from the germline V gene are SEHNR and FQNEAQ (reference sequence). The CDR3 spells CASSLWGAYEQYF. CDR3 coding DNA: TGTGCCAGCAGTCTATGGGGGGCCTACGAGCAGTACTTC.

The chain uses TRBV2 and TRBJ1-5, with 10 bases aligning to TRBD1. J gave up 4 bases and V 5 bases, and 8 bases lay outside the gene matches. The germline CDR1 and CDR2 sequences are SNHLY and FYNNEI. There are 16 residues in the CDR3. The CDR3 coding sequence is TGTGCCAGCAGTTGGACAGGGGGGGAATCGAATCAGCCCCAGCATTTT. Protein product: CASSWTGGESNQPQHF.

This chain connects TRBV25-1 to TRBJ2-3; 7 bases fit TRBD2. The CDR3 sequence is 17 residues long. Germline V gene sequence: CDR1 MGHDK, CDR2 SYGVNS. V shed 5 bases, J shed 3 bases, and the junction held 14 bases outside the gene matches. CDR3 bases: TGTGCCAGCAGTTCCTTGGGTGTCGGGGGGTTAACAGATACGCAGTATTTT. Translated, it gives CASSSLGVGGLTDTQYF.

This clone was detected only once. The chain joins TRBV19 to TRBJ2-2; 8 nucleotides match TRBD1. The ends lost 10 bases at V and 1 base at J; junction bases unmatched: 11. The V gene's germline CDR1 is LNHDA and CDR2 SQIVND (reference sequence). The CDR3 is 16 residues long. The CDR3 loop is CATAPFGQGNTGELFF. In DNA form, the CDR3 reads TGTGCCACCGCGCCCTTTGGACAGGGGAACACCGGGGAGCTGTTTTTT.

This chain uses TRBV5-4 with TRBJ2-5; TRBD2 matches 8 bases. V lost 4 bases to trimming and J lost 2 bases; unmatched junction nucleotides: 4. This CDR3 is built from 14 residues. CDR1 and CDR2 (germline): SGHNT, YYREEE (reference sequence). The CDR3, as DNA: TGTGCCAGCAGCGAGGGACTAGGGCAAGAGACCCAGTACTTC. Protein sequence: CASSEGLGQETQYF.

The V call is TRBV7-9, the J call TRBJ2-1, with TRBD2 as a possible D gene (5 bases). The CDR3 is made up of 19 amino acids. Germline V gene data show CDR1 as SEHNR and CDR2 as FQNEAQ (reference sequence). The V end lost 7 bases, the J end lost 0 bases, and 25 bases lay between the germline ends. CDR3 amino acids: CASTLLSLVALSSYNEQFF. The CDR3 DNA is TGTGCCAGCACCCTTCTATCACTAGTCGCCCTGAGCTCCTACAATGAGCAGTTCTTC.

The chain employs TRBV27 and TRBJ1-1; a weak D match, TRBD1 (6 bases). Germline V gene data show CDR1 as MNHEY and CDR2 as SMNVEV (reference sequence). This CDR3 is built from 12 residues. V was clipped by 5 bases and J by 5 bases, with 9 bases between them. The CDR3 reads CASSHRETEAFF. The CDR3 DNA is TGTGCCAGCAGTCACAGGGAGACTGAAGCTTTCTTT.

This clone was seen once. V usage is TRBV7-2 and J usage is TRBJ1-2; 10 bases are a match to TRBD1. V shed 5 bases and J 4 bases; nucleotides not matched to a gene: 7. From germline, CDR1 is SGHTA and CDR2 FQGNSA. CDR3 length equals 15 residues. DNA for the CDR3: TGTGCCAGCAGCCTAGGGACAGGGGAGGGCTATGGCTACACCTTC. Translating it yields CASSLGTGEGYGYTF.

The chain links TRBV24-1 to TRBJ2-1, with TRBD2 matching over 8 bases. This CDR3 contains 16 residues. The V gene end was trimmed by 4 bases and the J gene end by 4 bases; junction bases not matched to a gene: 8. CDR1 KGHDR and CDR2 SFDVKD come from the germline V gene. CDR3 DNA: TGTGCCACCAGTGACTCGATAGCGGGAAATTACAATGAGCAGTTCTTC. This gives the protein CATSDSIAGNYNEQFF.

As DNA, the CDR3 is TGCAGCGTGGAGACAGGGATCGGAGACTATGGCTACACCTTC. It encodes CSVETGIGDYGYTF. This chain uses TRBV29-1 with TRBJ1-2, with 7 nucleotides matching TRBD1. Looked up from germline, CDR1 is SQVTM and CDR2 is ANQGSEA. The ends lost 6 bases at V and 3 bases at J; junction bases unmatched: 10. The CDR3 extends over 14 amino acids.

The CDR3 loop is CASSQDLAGEGDTQYF. DNA of the CDR3: TGTGCCAGCAGCCAAGATTTGGCGGGAGAGGGAGATACGCAGTATTTT. The chain combines TRBV4-2 with TRBJ2-3, with 7 bases matching TRBD2. Per germline, CDR1 LGHNA and CDR2 YNFKEQ. J lost 5 bases, V lost 0 bases, and 8 bases had no gene match. The CDR3 consists of 16 residues.

This sequence joins TRBV6-5 and TRBJ1-1; the D gene is possibly TRBD1 (6 bases). The V end lost 8 bases, the J end lost 4 bases, and 11 bases lay between the germline ends. The CDR3 extends over 12 amino acids. CDR1 is MNHEY, CDR2 SVGAGI, per germline. The CDR3 region has the DNA TGTGCCAGCTGGAGAGGGGGCACTGAAGCTTTCTTT. Encoded protein: CASWRGGTEAFF.

The CDR3, as DNA: TGTGCCAGCAGCTCTCAAAGACAGGGCCCCTACAATGAGCAGTTCTTC. As protein: CASSSQRQGPYNEQFF. J is TRBJ2-1 and V is TRBV7-9; 7 bases match TRBD1. Germline-derived CDR1 and CDR2 are SEHNR and FQNEAQ (reference sequence). With 4 bases clipped from V and 2 bases from J, the junction kept 8 bases outside the gene matches. This CDR3 is 16 amino acids long.

This clone was seen a single time. The chain carries TRBV19 and TRBJ2-3; 8 nucleotides match TRBD2. Germline CDR1 and CDR2: LNHDA and SQIVND (reference sequence). J lost 0 bases, V lost 4 bases, and 3 bases had no gene match. The CDR3 length is 15 residues. CDR3: CASSTVAGSTDTQYF. CDR3 nucleotide sequence: TGTGCCAGTAGTACAGTAGCGGGGAGCACAGATACGCAGTATTTT.

The chain couples TRBV5-6 to TRBJ2-5; 10 bases fit TRBD2. J gave up 4 bases and V 6 bases, and 12 bases lay outside the gene matches. The CDR3 has 16 residues. Germline CDR1 reads SGHDT; CDR2 reads YYEEEE. CDR3 residues: CASKGESGRAGETQYF. The CDR3 DNA sequence: TGTGCCAGCAAAGGCGAGAGCGGGAGGGCTGGAGAGACCCAGTACTTC.

This clone showed up just once. The rearrangement links TRBV18 to TRBJ2-1, with 8 bases lining up with TRBD2. Per the germline V gene, CDR1 is KGHSH and CDR2 is LQKENI. With 3 bases clipped from V and 7 bases from J, the junction kept 8 bases outside the gene matches. The CDR3 runs 15 residues. The DNA for the CDR3 is TGTGCCAGCTCACCGTCCAGCGGGAGTGAAAATGAGCAGTTCTTC. This codes for CASSPSSGSENEQFF.

CDR3 residues: CASSYSTGGSTEAFF. The DNA for the CDR3 is TGTGCCAGCAGTTACTCGACAGGGGGGAGCACTGAAGCTTTCTTT. The V call is TRBV6-5, the J call TRBJ1-1; 9 bases match TRBD1. Per germline, CDR1 MNHEY and CDR2 SVGAGI. After removal of 0 bases from V and 4 bases from J, the junction contained 3 bases not matched to a gene. The CDR3 sequence is 15 residues long.

The gene calls are TRBV11-2 and TRBJ2-2; 7 nucleotides match TRBD1. Trimming at V came to 4 bases and at J to 5 bases, leaving 7 bases not matched to a gene. The CDR3 spans 15 residues. Looked up from germline, CDR1 is SGHAT and CDR2 is FQNNGV. The CDR3 bases are TGTGCCAGCAGCTCCCGGACAGGCGGGACCGGGGAGCTGTTTTTT. Residues: CASSSRTGGTGELFF.

The genes are TRBV9 and TRBJ1-5, with D perhaps TRBD1 (6 bases). Germline lookup yields CDR1 SGDLS and CDR2 YYNGEE. The germline V and J ends were trimmed by 4 bases and 6 bases, with 14 bases remaining between them. The CDR3 is 14 residues long. CDR3 residues: CASSLQGDGQPQHF. DNA for the CDR3: TGTGCCAGCAGCTTACAGGGTGACGGTCAGCCCCAGCATTTT.